This TCR beta chain was retrieved from a study of T cells expressing NK-cell markers. Study in general: In sorted CD3+CD56+NKG2C+, CD3+CD56+NKG2C- and CD3+CD56-NKG2C+ T cells, TCR beta repertoires were obtained. One of the eight sequenced donors was seronegative, whereas the other seven were HCMV-seropositive. Whole-study findings and limits: Once again these clonotypes came out on top in the CD3+CD56-NKG2C+ fraction of a few donors.

About this clonotype: Its antigen is not identified.

From the 5' RACE reads, TCRdb lists one entry per CDR3 protein and no DNA. The sample table includes about 160,000 distinct CDR3 sequences. The TCR originated in a man aged 18-75 years in good health. Sequenced material: blood T cells: a sorted CD56 or NKG2C T cell subset, CD4+ or CD8+ T cells, or bulk PBMC T cells (not recorded which).

The CDR3 is CSAGRDTAYEQYF. V is TRBV20-1 and J is TRBJ2-7; TCRdb indicates TRBD1, and absent DNA this call remains unverified. This CDR3 region has 13 residues. Germline V lookup: CDR1 DFQATT, CDR2 SNEGSKA (reference sequence).